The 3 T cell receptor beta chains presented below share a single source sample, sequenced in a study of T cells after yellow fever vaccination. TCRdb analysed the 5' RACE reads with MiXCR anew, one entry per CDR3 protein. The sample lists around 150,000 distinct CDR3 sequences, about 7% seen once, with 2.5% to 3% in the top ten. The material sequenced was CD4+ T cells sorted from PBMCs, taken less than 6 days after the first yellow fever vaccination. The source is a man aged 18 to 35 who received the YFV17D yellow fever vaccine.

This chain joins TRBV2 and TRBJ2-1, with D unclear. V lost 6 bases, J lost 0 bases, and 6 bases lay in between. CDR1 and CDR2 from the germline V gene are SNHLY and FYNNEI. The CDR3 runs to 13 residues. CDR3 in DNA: TGTGCCAGCAGGAGGAACTCCTACAATGAGCAGTTCTTC. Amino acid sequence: CASRRNSYNEQFF.

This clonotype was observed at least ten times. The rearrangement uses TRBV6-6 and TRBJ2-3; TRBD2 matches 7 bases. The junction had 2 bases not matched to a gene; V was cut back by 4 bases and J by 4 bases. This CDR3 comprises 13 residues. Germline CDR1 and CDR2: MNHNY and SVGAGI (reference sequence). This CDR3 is CASSFGLADTQYF. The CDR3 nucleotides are TGTGCCAGCAGTTTCGGACTAGCAGATACGCAGTATTTT.

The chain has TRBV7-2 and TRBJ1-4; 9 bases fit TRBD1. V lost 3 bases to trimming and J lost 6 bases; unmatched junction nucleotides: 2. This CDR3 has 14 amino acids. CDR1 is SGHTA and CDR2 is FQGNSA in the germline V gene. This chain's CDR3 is CASSLDRGYEKLFF. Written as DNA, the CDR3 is TGTGCCAGCAGCTTGGACAGGGGATATGAAAAACTGTTTTTT.